This is a list of T cell receptor beta chains from one sample in a study of blood T cells in healthy people across ages. TCRdb redid the calling of the 5' RACE reads with MiXCR, one entry per CDR3 protein. Found here are about 280,000 distinct CDR3 sequences, roughly 27% of them singletons; the top ten hold approximately 30%. The sequencing sample was made of blood. The origin of the receptors is a woman between 65 and 79 years old in good health. The CDR3 runs from the conserved cysteine through the conserved F or W. D genes are given only for firm matches.

d_gene	v_gene	CDR3aa
TRBD2	TRBV20-1	CSARSTSGFSTDTQYF
-	TRBV7-2	CASSFTTAIGGEQYF
TRBD2	TRBV2	CASGREISDTQYF
-	TRBV3-1	CASSQGGKYSHEQYF
TRBD2	TRBV7-9	CGSSFRTSRTKETQYF
-	TRBV5-1	CASSLPEETQYF
TRBD1	TRBV7-2	CASSLARGGGAFF
-	TRBV10-3	CAISGGAFEQYF
-	TRBV7-3	CASSPTSATVSEQFF
TRBD1	TRBV7-2	CASAEGALNQPQHF
TRBD1	TRBV29-1	CSVLRGRGLVMNTEAFF
-	TRBV7-6	CASSLETPDDRYQETQYF
TRBD1	TRBV5-1	CASSSGGQGGQETQYF
-	TRBV19	CASSSLARDEQFF
-	TRBV21-1	CASDPGLAAYNEQFF
TRBD1	TRBV20-1	CSAMGQGTHEQYF
-	TRBV18	CASSPPGFRGEKLFF
-	TRBV5-5	CASSLRLVNTGELFF
-	TRBV25-1	CASSESAGAGPREVFF
TRBD2	TRBV20-1	CSASFQTSGSYAEQFF
-	TRBV16	CASSQSGGRYSPLHF
-	TRBV12-3/TRBV12-4	CASSPSHGVYGYTF
-	TRBV7-9	CASSLELPGTTNYGYTF
-	TRBV29-1	CSASINTGELFF
TRBD2	TRBV14	CASSPQRESKNEQFF
TRBD2	TRBV29-1	CSVAQGLAGGPKETQYF
-	TRBV7-6	CASSPGRRILTGANVLTF
-	TRBV7-9	CASSYREVAKNIQYF
TRBD1	TRBV9	CASSADRVGEQYF
-	TRBV2	CASSEFSEKLFF
TRBD1	TRBV20-1	CSARGQRQGRTEAFF
-	TRBV7-3	CASSLDQYPDTQYF
TRBD2	TRBV4-3	CASSHRTSGDYEQYF
-	TRBV12-3/TRBV12-4	CASTLSPGGEQYF
-	TRBV15	CATSRVEGDSVDTQYF
TRBD1	TRBV20-1	CSAIDRVTGELFF
-	TRBV5-6	CASSLGRELASYEQYF
-	TRBV20-1	CSARSKGALNTGELFF
TRBD1	TRBV20-1	CSARAAGGVKLGTAFF
-	TRBV10-1	CASSHGSQGNEQFF
-	TRBV10-3	CAISESWGAGELFF
-	TRBV7-3	CASSPHGGDEQYF
TRBD2	TRBV20-1	CSASSPGLAYGNEQFF
-	TRBV7-7	CASSLESGGSQGKTQYF
-	TRBV24-1	CATSDLQAGGLVQFF
-	TRBV10-3	CAIRPGPSRETQYF
-	TRBV28	CASSLGGTVYGYTF
TRBD1	TRBV6-5	CASSYSRTGGGGYGYTF
-	TRBV5-1	CASSLEEALNTQYF
-	TRBV4-3	CASSQTRVGGSYEQYF